This is a list of T cell receptor beta chains from one sample in a study of blood T cell repertoires in COVID-19. TCRdb keeps only in-frame clones here, not all; method: immunoSEQ multiplex PCR. The table has about 430,000 clones, approximately 87% seen once. Sequenced sample: PBMCs or T cells enriched from blood (not recorded which). All receptors derive from a woman in her twenties or thirties with acute COVID-19. The CDR3 runs from the conserved cysteine through the conserved F or W. Fields, in order: clone size, D gene, V gene, J gene, CDR3 protein, CDR3 DNA. A D gene is named only where the DNA matches it firmly. The size field is filled for only some rows; it gives once, few, many or a size class.

NA	NA	TRBV19	TRBJ1-2	CASSISVNYGYTF	TGTGCCAGTAGTATCTCAGTGAACTATGGCTACACCTTC
NA	NA	TRBV19	TRBJ2-2	CASSMIGGPGELFF	TGTGCCAGTAGTATGATAGGAGGGCCCGGGGAGCTGTTTTTT
NA	TRBD2	TRBV3-1/TRBV3-2	TRBJ2-7	CASSHPGGGAYEQYF	TGTGCCAGCAGCCACCCTGGCGGGGGGGCCTACGAGCAGTACTTC
NA	NA	TRBV19	TRBJ1-2	CAGPYVVNYGYTF	TGTGCCGGCCCGTACGTGGTAAACTATGGCTACACCTTC
few	TRBD1	TRBV18	TRBJ1-4	CASSPPGQGPSAREKLFF	TGTGCCAGCTCACCCCCGGGACAGGGGCCATCGGCCCGCGAAAAACTGTTTTTT
NA	NA	TRBV12-3/TRBV12-4	TRBJ1-2	CASSLLLSGYTF	TGTGCCAGCAGTTTACTTCTCTCTGGCTACACCTTC
NA	NA	TRBV2	TRBJ1-6	CASSRSTYSSYNSPLHF	TGTGCCAGCAGTCGTTCTACTTATAGCTCCTATAATTCACCCCTCCACTTT
few	NA	TRBV24-1	TRBJ2-3	CATSDATPGKDTQYF	TGTGCCACCAGTGATGCAACGCCAGGGAAAGATACGCAGTATTTT
NA	NA	TRBV25-1	TRBJ1-2	CASSENGRVYGYTF	TGTGCCAGCAGTGAAAACGGCAGGGTCTATGGCTACACCTTC
NA	TRBD2	TRBV5-1	TRBJ2-2	CASSLSGGTGELFF	TGCGCCAGCAGCTTGTCGGGGGGCACCGGGGAGCTGTTTTTT
NA	NA	TRBV6-2/TRBV6-3	TRBJ1-5	CASSYGEGVGNQPQHF	TGTGCCAGCAGTTACGGGGAGGGTGTCGGCAATCAGCCCCAGCATTTT
NA	NA	TRBV6-4	TRBJ1-6	CASSAGMDSPLHF	TGTGCCAGCAGTGCAGGTATGGATTCACCCCTCCACTTT
NA	TRBD1	TRBV14	TRBJ2-7	CASSHSLGQGLGSYEQYF	TGTGCCAGCAGCCATAGCCTAGGACAGGGCCTTGGCTCCTACGAGCAGTACTTC
NA	NA	TRBV9	TRBJ1-2	CASSRGGLYGYTF	TGTGCCAGCTCAAGGGGGGGCTTATATGGCTACACCTTC
NA	TRBD2	TRBV4-1	TRBJ2-2	CASSQEGSSGGAGELFF	TGCGCCAGCAGCCAAGAAGGGTCTAGCGGGGGGGCCGGGGAGCTGTTTTTT
NA	NA	TRBV10-3	TRBJ2-7	CAISVQGRGEQYF	TGTGCCATCAGCGTACAGGGTAGAGGCGAGCAGTACTTC
NA	NA	TRBV4-3	TRBJ2-2	CASSQDQAGSHTGELFF	TGCGCCAGCAGCCAAGATCAGGCAGGGTCCCACACCGGGGAGCTGTTTTTT
NA	NA	TRBV7-6	TRBJ1-1	CASSLLAGINTEAFF	TGTGCCAGCAGCTTACTGGCAGGGATAAACACTGAAGCTTTCTTT
NA	NA	TRBV11-2	TRBJ2-6	CASSPYSYSGGVGANVLTF	TGTGCCAGCAGCCCATACTCTTATTCGGGGGGCGTTGGGGCCAACGTCCTGACTTTC
once	NA	TRBV2	TRBJ2-1	CASTLGDRGGGEQFF	TGTGCCAGCACTTTAGGAGACAGGGGAGGGGGTGAGCAGTTCTTC
NA	TRBD2	TRBV18	TRBJ2-3	CASSPLGLAADTQYF	TGTGCCAGCTCACCATTGGGACTAGCGGCAGATACGCAGTATTTT
NA	TRBD2	TRBV5-1	TRBJ2-2	CASTGLLSGGTGELFF	TGCGCCAGCACGGGCCTCCTTAGCGGGGGAACCGGGGAGCTGTTTTTT
once	NA	TRBV12-5	TRBJ1-1	CASGFRGAEAFF	TGTGCTAGTGGTTTTCGGGGAGCTGAAGCTTTCTTT
NA	TRBD1	TRBV10-2	TRBJ2-3	CASSLQQGGTDTQYF	TGCGCCAGCAGTTTGCAACAGGGGGGTACAGATACGCAGTATTTT
few	TRBD1	TRBV18	TRBJ1-3	CASSADRADFSGNTIYF	TGTGCCAGCTCAGCCGACAGGGCAGACTTCTCTGGAAACACCATATATTTT
NA	TRBD2	TRBV2	TRBJ2-3	CASSELAGGPDTQYF	TGTGCCAGCAGCGAACTAGCGGGGGGCCCAGATACGCAGTATTTT
NA	NA	TRBV7-9	TRBJ1-6	CASSLIEAGSYNSPLHF	TGTGCCAGCAGCTTAATTGAGGCGGGGTCCTATAATTCACCCCTCCACTTT
NA	NA	TRBV2	TRBJ1-3	CASIKQVPRGNTIYF	TGTGCCAGCATTAAACAGGTACCTCGTGGAAACACCATATATTTT
NA	TRBD1	TRBV11-3	TRBJ2-2	CASSPRTGDTGELFF	TGTGCCAGCAGCCCTCGGACAGGGGACACCGGGGAGCTGTTTTTT
NA	TRBD2	TRBV18	TRBJ2-2	CASSPPLAGGLSNTGELFF	TGTGCCAGCTCACCTCCACTAGCGGGGGGTTTATCGAACACCGGGGAGCTGTTTTTT
NA	TRBD2	TRBV7-9	TRBJ2-1	CASKREAEHEQFF	TGTGCCAGCAAGCGGGAGGCCGAGCATGAGCAGTTCTTC
NA	NA	TRBV27	TRBJ2-3	CASRASRVFADTQYF	TGTGCCAGCAGAGCATCCAGGGTGTTCGCAGATACGCAGTATTTT
few	TRBD2	TRBV5-1	TRBJ2-1	CASSLRPAGANNEQFF	TGCGCCAGCAGCTTGAGGCCAGCGGGGGCAAACAATGAGCAGTTCTTC
NA	TRBD2	TRBV4-2	TRBJ2-1	CASSSRLALTNEQFF	TGTGCCAGCAGCTCCCGACTAGCCCTAACCAATGAGCAGTTCTTC
NA	NA	TRBV10-3	TRBJ2-7	CAISESAGFSYEQYF	TGTGCCATCAGTGAGTCGGCAGGGTTCTCCTACGAGCAGTACTTC
NA	NA	TRBV20-1	TRBJ2-7	CSASPGFFYEQYF	TGCAGTGCTAGTCCAGGGTTTTTCTACGAGCAGTACTTC
NA	NA	TRBV7-2	TRBJ1-1	CASSSDWNTEAFF	TGTGCCAGCAGCTCGGACTGGAACACTGAAGCTTTCTTT
NA	NA	TRBV5-1	TRBJ1-1	CASSPQGNTEAFF	TGCGCCAGCAGCCCTCAGGGGAACACTGAAGCTTTCTTT
NA	NA	TRBV4-1	TRBJ1-4	CASSQDRTGLGKLFF	TGCGCCAGCAGCCAAGATCGAACAGGTCTCGGGAAACTGTTTTTT
NA	NA	TRBV7-8	TRBJ1-5	CASSLTSAAGKGGDQPQHF	TGTGCCAGCAGCCTAACATCCGCGGCAGGGAAGGGTGGCGATCAGCCCCAGCATTTT
few	TRBD1	TRBV7-2	TRBJ1-2	CASSPRGTGGLPQYGYTF	TGTGCCAGCAGCCCCCGTGGGACAGGGGGGCTCCCCCAGTATGGCTACACCTTC
NA	TRBD2	TRBV7-2	TRBJ2-7	CASSLGLAGAPYF	TGTGCCAGCAGCTTAGGGCTAGCGGGGGCCCCGTACTTC
NA	TRBD2	TRBV9	TRBJ2-3	CASSVGPGGLATDTQYF	TGTGCCAGCAGCGTAGGTCCGGGGGGACTAGCGACAGATACGCAGTATTTT
NA	NA	TRBV6-5	TRBJ2-5	CASSYSMNGGETQYF	TGTGCCAGCAGTTACTCGATGAATGGCGGGGAGACCCAGTACTTC
NA	NA	TRBV5-1	TRBJ1-2	CASSQSGADYGYTF	TGCGCCAGCAGCCAGTCAGGGGCGGACTATGGCTACACCTTC
NA	TRBD1	TRBV5-1	TRBJ1-1	CASSWGQGGTEAFF	TGCGCCAGCAGCTGGGGACAGGGCGGCACTGAAGCTTTCTTT
few	NA	TRBV10-3	TRBJ1-2	CAISELPQGWGYTF	TGTGCCATCAGTGAGTTACCCCAGGGTTGGGGCTACACCTTC
NA	TRBD2	TRBV5-4	TRBJ2-5	CASSSTSGENQETQYF	TGTGCCAGCAGCAGTACTAGCGGGGAGAACCAAGAGACCCAGTACTTC
NA	NA	TRBV6-2/TRBV6-3	TRBJ1-2	CASSYLRYGYTF	TGTGCCAGCAGTTACCTGCGCTATGGCTACACCTTC